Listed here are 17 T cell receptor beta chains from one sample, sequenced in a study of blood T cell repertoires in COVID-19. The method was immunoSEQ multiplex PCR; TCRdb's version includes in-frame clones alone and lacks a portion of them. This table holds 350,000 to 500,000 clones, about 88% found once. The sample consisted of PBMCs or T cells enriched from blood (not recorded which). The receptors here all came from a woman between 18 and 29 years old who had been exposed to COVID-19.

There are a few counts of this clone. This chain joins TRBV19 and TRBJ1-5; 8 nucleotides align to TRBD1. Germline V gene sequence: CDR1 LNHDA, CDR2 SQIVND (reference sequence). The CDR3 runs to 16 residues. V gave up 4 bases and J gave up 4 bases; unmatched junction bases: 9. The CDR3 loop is CASSTSDRAWNQPQHF. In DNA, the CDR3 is TGTGCCAGTAGTACCTCGGACAGGGCTTGGAATCAGCCCCAGCATTTT. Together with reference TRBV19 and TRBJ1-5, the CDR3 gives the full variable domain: DGGITQSPKYLFRKEGQNVTLSCEQNLNHDAMYWYRQDPGQGLRLIYYSQIVNDFQKGDIAEGYSVSREKKESFPLTVTSAQKNPTAFYLCASSTSDRAWNQPQHFGDGTRLSIL.

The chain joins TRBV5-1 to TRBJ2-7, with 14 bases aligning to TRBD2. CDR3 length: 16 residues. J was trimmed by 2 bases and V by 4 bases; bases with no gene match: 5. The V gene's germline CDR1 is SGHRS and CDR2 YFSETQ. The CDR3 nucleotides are TGCGCCAGCAGCCCACTGACTAGCGGGAGGGCCTACGAGCAGTACTTC. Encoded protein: CASSPLTSGRAYEQYF.

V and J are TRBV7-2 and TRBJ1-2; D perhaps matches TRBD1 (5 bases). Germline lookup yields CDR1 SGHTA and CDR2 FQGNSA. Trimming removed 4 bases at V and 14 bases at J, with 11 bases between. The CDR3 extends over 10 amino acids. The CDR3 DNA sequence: TGTGCCAGCAGCTCCCAGGGTGGTACCTTC. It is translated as CASSSQGGTF.

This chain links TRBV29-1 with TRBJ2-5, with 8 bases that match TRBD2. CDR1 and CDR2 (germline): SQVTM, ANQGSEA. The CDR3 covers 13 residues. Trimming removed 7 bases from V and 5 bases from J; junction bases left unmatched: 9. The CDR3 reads CSGDLLAVETQYF. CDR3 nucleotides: TGCAGCGGCGATCTACTAGCGGTGGAGACCCAGTACTTC.

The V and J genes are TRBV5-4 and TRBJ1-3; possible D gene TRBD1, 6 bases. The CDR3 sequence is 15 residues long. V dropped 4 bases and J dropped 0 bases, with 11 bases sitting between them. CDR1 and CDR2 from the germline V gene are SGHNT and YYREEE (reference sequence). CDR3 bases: TGTGCCAGCAGCGGGGACACCTACTCTGGAAACACCATATATTTT. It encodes CASSGDTYSGNTIYF.

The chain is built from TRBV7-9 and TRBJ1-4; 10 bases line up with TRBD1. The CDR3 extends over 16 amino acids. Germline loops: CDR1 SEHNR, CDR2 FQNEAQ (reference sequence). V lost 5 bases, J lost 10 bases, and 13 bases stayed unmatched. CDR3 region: CASSRPGTGERGKLFF. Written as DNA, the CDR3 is TGTGCCAGCAGCCGTCCCGGGACAGGGGAAAGAGGAAAACTGTTTTTT.

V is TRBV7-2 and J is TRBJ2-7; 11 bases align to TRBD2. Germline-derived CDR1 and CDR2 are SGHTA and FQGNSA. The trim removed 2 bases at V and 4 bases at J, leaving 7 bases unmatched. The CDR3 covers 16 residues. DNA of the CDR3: TGTGCCAGCAGCTTAATGGGACTAGCGGAATTATACGAGCAGTACTTC. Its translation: CASSLMGLAELYEQYF.

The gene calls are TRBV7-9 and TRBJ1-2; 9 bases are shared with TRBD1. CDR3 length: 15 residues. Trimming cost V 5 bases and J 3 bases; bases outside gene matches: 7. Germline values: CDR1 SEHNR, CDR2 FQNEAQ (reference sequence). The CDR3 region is CASSLRDRVDYGYTF. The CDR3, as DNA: TGTGCCAGCAGCCTCAGGGACAGGGTGGACTATGGCTACACCTTC.

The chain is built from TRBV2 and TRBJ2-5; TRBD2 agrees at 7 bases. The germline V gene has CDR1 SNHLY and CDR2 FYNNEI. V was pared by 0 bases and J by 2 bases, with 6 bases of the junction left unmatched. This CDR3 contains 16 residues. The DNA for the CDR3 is TGTGCCAGCAGTGAAGCCCACGTGGGGGGGCAAGAGACCCAGTACTTC. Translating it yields CASSEAHVGGQETQYF.

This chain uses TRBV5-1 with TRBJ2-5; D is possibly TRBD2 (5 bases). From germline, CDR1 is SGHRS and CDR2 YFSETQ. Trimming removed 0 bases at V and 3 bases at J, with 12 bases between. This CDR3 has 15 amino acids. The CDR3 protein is CASSLGIDYEETQYF. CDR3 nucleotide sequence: TGCGCCAGCAGCTTGGGGATCGACTACGAAGAGACCCAGTACTTC.

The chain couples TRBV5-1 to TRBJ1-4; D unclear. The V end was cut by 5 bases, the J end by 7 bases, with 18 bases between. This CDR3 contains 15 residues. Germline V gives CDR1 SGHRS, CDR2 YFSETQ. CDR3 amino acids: CASSDGRGVVEKLFF. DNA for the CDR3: TGCGCCAGCAGTGATGGACGGGGAGTGGTTGAAAAACTGTTTTTT.

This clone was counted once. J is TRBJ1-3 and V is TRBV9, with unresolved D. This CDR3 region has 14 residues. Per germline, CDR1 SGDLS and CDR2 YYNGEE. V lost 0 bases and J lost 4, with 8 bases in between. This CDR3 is CASSVDGVGNTIYF. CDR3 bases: TGTGCCAGCAGCGTAGACGGGGTAGGAAACACCATATATTTT.

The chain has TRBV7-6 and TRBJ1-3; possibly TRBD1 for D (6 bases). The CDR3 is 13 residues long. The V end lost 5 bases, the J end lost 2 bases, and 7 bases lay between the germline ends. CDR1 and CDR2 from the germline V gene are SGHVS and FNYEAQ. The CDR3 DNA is TGTGCCAGCAGCACAGGGCCTGGAAACACCATATATTTT. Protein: CASSTGPGNTIYF.

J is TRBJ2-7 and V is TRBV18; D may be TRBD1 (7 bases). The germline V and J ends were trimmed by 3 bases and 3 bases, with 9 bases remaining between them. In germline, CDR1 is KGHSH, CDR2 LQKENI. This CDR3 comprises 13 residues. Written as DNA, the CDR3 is TGTGCCAGCTCACCCCAGGGGGGCTACGAGCAGTACTTC. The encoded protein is CASSPQGGYEQYF.

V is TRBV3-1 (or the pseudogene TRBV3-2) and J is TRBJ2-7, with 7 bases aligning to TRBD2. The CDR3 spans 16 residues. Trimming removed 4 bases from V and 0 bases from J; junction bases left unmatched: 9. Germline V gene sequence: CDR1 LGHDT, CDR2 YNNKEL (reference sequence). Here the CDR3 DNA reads TGTGCCAGCAGCCTGACGGGAGGAAAGGGCTCCTACGAGCAGTACTTC. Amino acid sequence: CASSLTGGKGSYEQYF.

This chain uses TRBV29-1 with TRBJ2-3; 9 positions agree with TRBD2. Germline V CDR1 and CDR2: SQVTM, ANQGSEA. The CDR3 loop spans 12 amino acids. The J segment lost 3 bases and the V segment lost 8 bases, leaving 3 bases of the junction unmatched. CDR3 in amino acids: CSCGGATDTQYF. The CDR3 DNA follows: TGCAGCTGCGGGGGGGCTACAGATACGCAGTATTTT.

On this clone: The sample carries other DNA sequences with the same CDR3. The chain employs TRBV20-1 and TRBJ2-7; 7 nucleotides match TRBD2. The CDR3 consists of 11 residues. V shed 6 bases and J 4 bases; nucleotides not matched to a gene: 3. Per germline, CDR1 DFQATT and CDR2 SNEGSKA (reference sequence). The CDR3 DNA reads TGCAGTGCAGGGAGGGGATACGAGCAGTACTTC. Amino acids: CSAGRGYEQYF.